The 24 T cell receptor beta chains given below trace back to one sample, sequenced in a study of shared clonotypes between healthy human individuals. Using immunoSEQ multiplex PCR, the repertoire was profiled, and TCRdb retains in-frame clones only, with some absent. The data show roughly 2 million clones, roughly 95% seen once. Material for sequencing was naive CD4+ T cells sorted from blood. Specified subset: CD45RA+ positively selected. Every receptor here comes from a man aged 18 to 29 in good health.

The rearrangement uses TRBV4-3 and TRBJ1-6, with TRBD1 matching 9 bases. The CDR3 contains 15 residues. Germline values: CDR1 LGHNA, CDR2 YSLEER. J lost 7 bases, V lost 0 bases, and 1 base had no gene match. The CDR3 sequence: CASSQETGGNSPLHF. CDR3 DNA: TGCGCCAGCAGCCAAGAGACAGGGGGAAATTCACCCCTCCACTTT.

This CDR3 reads CASSPGLAGVILETQYF. In nucleotides, the CDR3 is TGTGCCAGCAGCCCCGGACTAGCGGGGGTCATACTGGAGACCCAGTACTTC. The rearrangement links TRBV2 to TRBJ2-5, with 13 positions matching TRBD2. Germline-derived CDR1 and CDR2 are SNHLY and FYNNEI. Trimming at V came to 6 bases and at J to 5 bases, leaving 12 bases not matched to a gene. The CDR3 sequence is 17 residues long.

This rearrangement joins TRBV28 to TRBJ2-7; a weak D match, TRBD2 (5 bases). Germline V gene lookup returns CDR1 MDHEN and CDR2 SYDVKM. Trimming took off 8 bases at V and 2 bases at J, with 16 bases between the two ends. The CDR3 length is 14 residues. CDR3 DNA sequence: TGTGCCAGCGGAGGAGGCAGGAAAACCTACGAGCAGTACTTC. Translating gives CASGGGRKTYEQYF.

The V call is TRBV28, the J call TRBJ2-7; 11 bases agree with TRBD2. The ends lost 4 bases at V and 2 bases at J; junction bases unmatched: 4. Germline lookup yields CDR1 MDHEN and CDR2 SYDVKM. CDR3 size: 15 residues. DNA for the CDR3: TGTGCCAGCAGTTCACTAGCGGGGGCCCCCTACGAGCAGTACTTC. This codes for CASSSLAGAPYEQYF.

The chain combines TRBV19 with TRBJ2-6, with 7 bases lining up with TRBD1. The CDR3 sequence is 15 residues long. Germline V gene lookup returns CDR1 LNHDA and CDR2 SQIVND (reference sequence). The V gene end was trimmed by 4 bases and the J gene end by 4 bases; junction bases not matched to a gene: 4. The CDR3 DNA reads TGTGCCAGTAGTACCACAGGGGTGGGGGCCAACGTCCTGACTTTC. Translating it yields CASSTTGVGANVLTF.

The rearrangement joins TRBV30 to TRBJ2-2; the D gene is possibly TRBD1 (6 bases). The V and J ends lost 8 bases and 7 bases respectively, with 14 bases between them. CDR1 is GTSNPN, CDR2 SVGIG, per germline (reference sequence). CDR3 length: 12 residues. The CDR3 spells CAGNRVGGELFF. Here the CDR3 DNA reads TGTGCCGGAAACAGGGTGGGCGGGGAGCTGTTTTTT. Variable domain in full (rest from reference TRBV30 and TRBJ2-2): SQTIHQWPATLVQPVGSPLSLECTVEGTSNPNLYWYRQAAGRGLQLLFYSVGIGQISSEVPQNLSASRPQDRQFILSSKKLLLSDSGFYLCAGNRVGGELFFGEGSRLTVL.

This clone was recorded only once. At the DNA level, this CDR3 is encoded by other sequences in the same sample as well. The chain recombines TRBV5-1 with TRBJ2-5; no reliable D call. V was shortened by 0 bases and J by 5 bases, with 8 bases between the two germline ends. CDR1 SGHRS and CDR2 YFSETQ come from the germline V gene. This CDR3 has 13 amino acids. CDR3 sequence (DNA): TGCGCCAGCAGCTTGGTAGGCAGGGAGACCCAGTACTTC. It specifies CASSLVGRETQYF.

The rearrangement joins TRBV19 to TRBJ1-5, with D hard to call. Trimming took 9 bases from V and 15 from J, leaving 27 bases between them. Germline V CDR1 and CDR2: LNHDA, SQIVND (reference sequence). The CDR3 length is 14 residues. CDR3 region: CASSLAVVSAFLHF. The CDR3 bases are TGTGCCAGCTCCCTGGCCGTGGTTTCGGCTTTCCTGCATTTT.

The J gene is TRBJ2-7, the V gene TRBV19, with 7 bases matching TRBD2. V gave up 6 bases and J gave up 1 base; unmatched junction bases: 9. Germline CDR1 is LNHDA and CDR2 is SQIVND (reference sequence). CDR3 length: 15 residues. DNA for the CDR3: TGTGCCAGTAGCAAGGGAGGGAGCGGATCCTACGAGCAGTACTTC. This codes for CASSKGGSGSYEQYF.

The chain joins TRBV18 to TRBJ2-7; tentative D call: TRBD1 (5 bases). The CDR3 spans 16 residues. Trimming cost V 0 bases and J 2 bases, with 14 bases left between them. Per the germline V gene, CDR1 is KGHSH and CDR2 is LQKENI. The CDR3 sequence: CASSPPNRQGAYEQYF. CDR3 DNA: TGTGCCAGCTCACCACCGAATAGGCAGGGCGCCTACGAGCAGTACTTC.

The chain has TRBV2 and TRBJ1-2; 11 nucleotides align to TRBD1. CDR3 length: 14 amino acids. V was pared by 5 bases and J by 7 bases, with 6 bases of the junction left unmatched. CDR1 and CDR2 from the germline V gene are SNHLY and FYNNEI. The CDR3, as DNA: TGTGCCAGCAGTAATGGACAGGGGGCGGGTGGCTACACCTTC. The encoded protein is CASSNGQGAGGYTF.

The gene calls are TRBV4-1 and TRBJ1-2; the D gene is possibly TRBD1 (5 bases). CDR3 length: 15 amino acids. V dropped 0 bases and J dropped 9 bases, with 17 bases sitting between them. Germline CDR1 reads MGHRA; CDR2 reads YSYEKL. As DNA, the CDR3 is TGCGCCAGCAGCCAAGAGGGGGGATACGGAGGCAGCTACACCTTC. This codes for CASSQEGGYGGSYTF.

The rearrangement uses TRBV5-1 and TRBJ2-3; 7 nucleotides match TRBD1. V gave up 0 bases and J gave up 7 bases; unmatched junction bases: 8. CDR3 length: 15 residues. Germline values: CDR1 SGHRS, CDR2 YFSETQ. In nucleotides, the CDR3 is TGCGCCAGCAGCTTGGAAGGGACAGACCATAATACGCAGTATTTT. Translation gives CASSLEGTDHNTQYF.

The rearrangement uses TRBV15 and TRBJ2-7; no definite D call. Trimming shortened V by 0 bases and J by 7 bases, and 10 bases separated the two germline ends. Germline loops: CDR1 LNHNV, CDR2 YYDKDF (reference sequence). The CDR3 runs 13 residues. The chain's CDR3 is CATSRDKREEQYF. CDR3 in DNA: TGTGCCACCAGCAGAGATAAGCGAGAGGAGCAGTACTTC.

V usage is TRBV29-1 and J usage is TRBJ2-1; no clear D. V lost 8 bases and J 1 base, leaving 15 bases between the germline ends. The CDR3 covers 14 residues. Germline V CDR1 and CDR2: SQVTM, ANQGSEA. In nucleotides, the CDR3 is TGCAGCTCTTCAAGGACGGCGTCCTACAATGAGCAGTTCTTC. It translates to CSSSRTASYNEQFF.

The V call is TRBV20-1, the J call TRBJ1-1; perhaps TRBD1 as D (5 bases). The CDR3 consists of 11 residues. With 6 bases removed from V and 6 bases from J, the gap between germline ends came to 11 bases. Germline V gives CDR1 DFQATT, CDR2 SNEGSKA (reference sequence). This CDR3 reads CSAQGSAEAFF. The CDR3 DNA is TGCAGTGCGCAGGGTAGCGCTGAAGCTTTCTTT.

The V and J genes are TRBV10-3 and TRBJ2-7, with TRBD1 as a possible D gene (5 bases). The CDR3 runs to 14 residues. The ends were cut back, 2 bases at V and 6 bases at J, with 14 bases in the middle. Germline V gene lookup returns CDR1 ENHRY and CDR2 SYGVKD. The CDR3 protein is CAISEVGQGVEQYF. The CDR3, as DNA: TGTGCCATCAGTGAGGTCGGACAAGGAGTCGAGCAGTACTTC.

The rearrangement uses TRBV19 and TRBJ1-5, with D unresolved. The CDR3 is 15 residues long. The V and J ends lost 0 bases and 9 bases respectively, with 15 bases between them. Germline CDR1 and CDR2: LNHDA and SQIVND (reference sequence). The CDR3 nucleotides are TGTGCCAGTAGTATAGATCCCAGCCCCTATGGGCCCCAGCATTTT. Its protein is CASSIDPSPYGPQHF. Supplemented by reference TRBV19 and TRBJ1-5, the full variable domain reads DGGITQSPKYLFRKEGQNVTLSCEQNLNHDAMYWYRQDPGQGLRLIYYSQIVNDFQKGDIAEGYSVSREKKESFPLTVTSAQKNPTAFYLCASSIDPSPYGPQHFGDGTRLSIL.

The chain joins TRBV6-6 to TRBJ2-5, with TRBD1 matching over 11 bases. The trim removed 0 bases at V and 2 bases at J, leaving 2 bases unmatched. CDR1 is MNHNY, CDR2 SVGAGI, per germline (reference sequence). This CDR3 region has 16 residues. CDR3 DNA: TGTGCCAGCAGTTACTCCCGGGACAGGGGGCAAGAGACCCAGTACTTC. This gives the protein CASSYSRDRGQETQYF.

This sequence joins TRBV11-3 and TRBJ2-7; D perhaps matches TRBD2 (6 bases). CDR1 and CDR2 (germline): SGHNT, YENEEA. V was clipped by 2 bases and J by 0 bases, with 11 bases between them. The CDR3 length is 15 residues. The CDR3 loop is CASSLSRESSYEQYF. CDR3 sequence (DNA): TGTGCCAGCAGCTTATCCCGGGAGTCCTCCTACGAGCAGTACTTC.

This chain links TRBV5-4 with TRBJ2-3; possibly TRBD2 for D (5 bases). This CDR3 is built from 16 residues. Trimming shortened V by 1 base and J by 2 bases, and 14 bases separated the two germline ends. Germline V CDR1 and CDR2: SGHNT, YYREEE (reference sequence). CDR3 region: CASSLLSAADTDTQYF. The CDR3 DNA reads as TGTGCCAGCAGCTTGTTATCAGCGGCGGACACAGATACGCAGTATTTT.

J is TRBJ2-3 and V is TRBV9, with TRBD2 as a possible D gene (5 bases). V was clipped by 0 bases and J by 4 bases, with 12 bases between them. Germline CDR1 reads SGDLS; CDR2 reads YYNGEE. CDR3 length equals 15 residues. In DNA, the CDR3 is TGTGCCAGCAGCGTAGGGGGAGCTTTCGCAGATACGCAGTATTTT. Protein sequence: CASSVGGAFADTQYF.

The V and J genes are TRBV6-5 and TRBJ1-2; 9 nucleotides line up with TRBD1. The CDR3 totals 13 residues. The germline V gene encodes CDR1 MNHEY and CDR2 SVGAGI. V was pared by 5 bases and J by 8 bases, with 6 bases of the junction left unmatched. CDR3 loop: CASSKQGALGYTF. CDR3 in DNA: TGTGCCAGCAGTAAACAGGGGGCGCTGGGCTACACCTTC.

This clone was counted once. The chain combines TRBV4-1 with TRBJ1-5; D is unclear. Trimming removed 0 bases at V and 2 bases at J, with 14 bases between. Germline V gene sequence: CDR1 MGHRA, CDR2 YSYEKL. The CDR3 is 17 residues long. CDR3 coding DNA: TGCGCCAGCAGCCAAGAGGGAGGGTTAGTCGGCAATCAGCCCCAGCATTTT. Translation: CASSQEGGLVGNQPQHF.